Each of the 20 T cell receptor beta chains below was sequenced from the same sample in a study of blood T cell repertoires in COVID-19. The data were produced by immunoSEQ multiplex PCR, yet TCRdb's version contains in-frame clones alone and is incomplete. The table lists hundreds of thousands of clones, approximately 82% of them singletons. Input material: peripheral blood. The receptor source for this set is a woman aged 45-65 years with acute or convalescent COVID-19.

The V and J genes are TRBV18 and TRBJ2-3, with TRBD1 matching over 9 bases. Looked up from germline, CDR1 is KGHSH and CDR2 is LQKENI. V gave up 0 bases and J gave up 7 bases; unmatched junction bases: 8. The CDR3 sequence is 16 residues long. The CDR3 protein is CASSPPGQGPGNTQYF. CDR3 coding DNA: TGTGCCAGCTCACCACCGGGACAGGGCCCTGGGAATACGCAGTATTTT.

CDR3 loop: CASRDRGNQPQHF. Written as DNA, the CDR3 is TGTGCCAGTAGGGACAGGGGCAATCAGCCCCAGCATTTT. V gene TRBV19 combines with J gene TRBJ1-5, with TRBD1 matching 8 bases. CDR1 is LNHDA, CDR2 SQIVND, per germline (reference sequence). CDR3 length: 13 residues. V lost 6 bases to trimming and J lost 2 bases; unmatched junction nucleotides: 0.

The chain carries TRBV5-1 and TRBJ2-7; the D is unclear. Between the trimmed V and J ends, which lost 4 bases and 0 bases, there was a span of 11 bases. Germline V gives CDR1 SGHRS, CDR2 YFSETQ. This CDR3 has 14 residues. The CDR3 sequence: CASSLGLDSYEQYF. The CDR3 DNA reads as TGCGCCAGCAGCCTGGGCCTAGACTCCTACGAGCAGTACTTC.

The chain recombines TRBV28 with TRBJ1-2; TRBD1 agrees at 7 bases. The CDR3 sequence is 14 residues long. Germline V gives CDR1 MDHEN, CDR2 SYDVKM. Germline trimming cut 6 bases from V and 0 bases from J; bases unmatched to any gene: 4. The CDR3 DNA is TGTGCCAGCAGCTGGGACAGCTCTAACTATGGCTACACCTTC. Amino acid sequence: CASSWDSSNYGYTF.

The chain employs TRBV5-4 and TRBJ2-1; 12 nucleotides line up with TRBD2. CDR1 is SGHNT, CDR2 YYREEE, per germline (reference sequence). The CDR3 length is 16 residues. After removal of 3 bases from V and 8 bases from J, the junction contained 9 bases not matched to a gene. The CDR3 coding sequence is TGTGCCAGCAGCTCCCGACTAGCGGGAGTGTCAGATGAGCAGTTCTTC. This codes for CASSSRLAGVSDEQFF.

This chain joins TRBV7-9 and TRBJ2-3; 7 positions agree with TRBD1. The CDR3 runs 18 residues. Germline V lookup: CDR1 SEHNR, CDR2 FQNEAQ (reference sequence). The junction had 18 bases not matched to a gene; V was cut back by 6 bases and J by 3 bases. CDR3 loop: CASRPRTGRGNSTDTQYF. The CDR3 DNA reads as TGTGCCAGCAGACCCCGGACAGGCCGGGGCAACAGTACAGATACGCAGTATTTT.

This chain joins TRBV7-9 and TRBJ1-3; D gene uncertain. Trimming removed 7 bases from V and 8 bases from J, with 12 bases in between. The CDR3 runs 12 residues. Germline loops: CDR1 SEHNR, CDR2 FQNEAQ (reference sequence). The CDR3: CASTENGDTIYF. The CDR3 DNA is TGTGCCAGCACCGAAAACGGGGACACCATATATTTT.

The CDR3 DNA reads TGCGCCAGCAGCTTGGACAGGGGACCCCTCCACTTT. Amino acids: CASSLDRGPLHF. The V gene is TRBV5-1, the J gene TRBJ1-6; TRBD1 aligns across 7 bases. CDR1 SGHRS and CDR2 YFSETQ come from the germline V gene. V was pared by 0 bases and J by 12 bases, with 0 bases of the junction left unmatched. The CDR3 has 12 residues.

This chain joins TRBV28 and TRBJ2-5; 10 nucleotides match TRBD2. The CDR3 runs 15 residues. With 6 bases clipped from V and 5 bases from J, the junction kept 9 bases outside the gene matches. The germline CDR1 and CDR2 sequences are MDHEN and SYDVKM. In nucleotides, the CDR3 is TGTGCCAGCAGCTCCCTAGCGGGAGTTAGGGAGACCCAGTACTTC. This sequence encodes CASSSLAGVRETQYF.

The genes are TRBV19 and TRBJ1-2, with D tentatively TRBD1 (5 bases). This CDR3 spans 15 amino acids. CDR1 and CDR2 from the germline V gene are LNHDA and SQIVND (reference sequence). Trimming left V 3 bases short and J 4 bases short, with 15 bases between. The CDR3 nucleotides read TGTGCCAGTAGTATTCAACCGGGGGAAGGCTATGGCTACACCTTC. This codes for CASSIQPGEGYGYTF.

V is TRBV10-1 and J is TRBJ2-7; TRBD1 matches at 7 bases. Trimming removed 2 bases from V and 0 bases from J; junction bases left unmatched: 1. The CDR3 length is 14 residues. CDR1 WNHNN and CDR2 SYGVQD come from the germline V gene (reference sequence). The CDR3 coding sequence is TGCGCCAGCAGTGAGAGGGGGCCCTCCTACGAGCAGTACTTC. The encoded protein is CASSERGPSYEQYF.

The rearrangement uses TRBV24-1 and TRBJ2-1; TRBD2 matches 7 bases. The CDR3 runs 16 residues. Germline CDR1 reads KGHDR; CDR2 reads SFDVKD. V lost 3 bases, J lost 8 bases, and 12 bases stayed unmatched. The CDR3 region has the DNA TGTGCCACCAGTGATCGGGAGGTATCTCTCTGGGATGAGCAGTTCTTC. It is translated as CATSDREVSLWDEQFF.

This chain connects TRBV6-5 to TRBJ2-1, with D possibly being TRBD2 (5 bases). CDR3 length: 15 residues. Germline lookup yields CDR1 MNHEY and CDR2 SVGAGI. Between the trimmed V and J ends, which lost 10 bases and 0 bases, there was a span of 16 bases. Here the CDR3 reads CATAQRRSSYNEQFF. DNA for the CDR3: TGTGCCACCGCCCAACGGAGGAGCTCCTACAATGAGCAGTTCTTC.

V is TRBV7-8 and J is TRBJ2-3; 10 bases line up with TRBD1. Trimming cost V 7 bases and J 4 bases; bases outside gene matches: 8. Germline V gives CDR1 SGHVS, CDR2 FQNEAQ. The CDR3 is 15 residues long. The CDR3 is CASTYSGTGADTQYF. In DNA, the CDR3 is TGTGCCAGCACCTATTCCGGGACAGGGGCAGATACGCAGTATTTT.

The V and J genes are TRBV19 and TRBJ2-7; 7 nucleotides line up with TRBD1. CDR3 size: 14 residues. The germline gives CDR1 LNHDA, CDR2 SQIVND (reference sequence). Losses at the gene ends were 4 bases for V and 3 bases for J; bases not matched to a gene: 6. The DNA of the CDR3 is TGTGCCAGTAGTAAACAGGGGTCCGGCTACGAGCAGTACTTC. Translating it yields CASSKQGSGYEQYF.

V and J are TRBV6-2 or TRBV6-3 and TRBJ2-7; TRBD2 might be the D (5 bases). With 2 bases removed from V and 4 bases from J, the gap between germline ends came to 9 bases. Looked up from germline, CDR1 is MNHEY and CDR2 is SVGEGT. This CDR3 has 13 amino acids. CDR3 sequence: CASSYKLVYEQYF. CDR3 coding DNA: TGTGCCAGCAGTTACAAACTAGTTTACGAGCAGTACTTC.

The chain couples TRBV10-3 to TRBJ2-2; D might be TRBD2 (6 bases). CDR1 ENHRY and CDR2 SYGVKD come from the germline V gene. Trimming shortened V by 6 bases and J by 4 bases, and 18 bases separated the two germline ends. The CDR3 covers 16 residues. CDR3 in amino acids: CAIRPDGTGVTGELFF. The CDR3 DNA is TGTGCCATCAGGCCGGACGGAACGGGGGTCACCGGGGAGCTGTTTTTT.

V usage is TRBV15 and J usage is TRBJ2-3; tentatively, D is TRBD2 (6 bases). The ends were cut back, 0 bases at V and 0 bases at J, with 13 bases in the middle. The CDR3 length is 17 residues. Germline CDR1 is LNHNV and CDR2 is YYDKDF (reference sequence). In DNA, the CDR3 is TGTGCCACCAGCAGAGATCTACTAGGGACTAGCACAGATACGCAGTATTTT. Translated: CATSRDLLGTSTDTQYF.

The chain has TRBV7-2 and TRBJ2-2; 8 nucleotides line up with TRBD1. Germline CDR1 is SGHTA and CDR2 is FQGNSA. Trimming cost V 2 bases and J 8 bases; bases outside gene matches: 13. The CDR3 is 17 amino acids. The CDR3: CASSLLTGASRGGELFF. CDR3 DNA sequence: TGTGCCAGCAGCTTACTGACAGGGGCTTCACGGGGTGGGGAGCTGTTTTTT.

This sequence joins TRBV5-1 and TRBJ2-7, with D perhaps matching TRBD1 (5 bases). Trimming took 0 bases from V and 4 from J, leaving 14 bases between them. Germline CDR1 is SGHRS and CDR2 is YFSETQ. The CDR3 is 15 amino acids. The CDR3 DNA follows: TGCGCCAGCAGCTTGGACGCGACAGCCCTTTACGAGCAGTACTTC. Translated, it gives CASSLDATALYEQYF. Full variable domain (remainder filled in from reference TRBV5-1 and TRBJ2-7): KAGVTQTPRYLIKTRGQQVTLSCSPISGHRSVSWYQQTPGQGLQFLFEYFSETQRNKGNFPGRFSGRQFSNSRSEMNVSTLELGDSALYLCASSLDATALYEQYFGPGTRLTVT.